This paragraph reports one T cell receptor beta chain. What it binds is unknown. This entry comes from a study of cytomegalovirus exposure and HLA in healthy donors. The wider study: An analysis done earlier identified 120 million or so unique TCR beta sequences from about 179 million T cells. Study results and limitations: In an earlier analysis, in some 500 donors, most V segments appeared productive either ~90% or ~30% of the time. Sequences of the TCR beta chain were said to predict the HLA-A and HLA-B alleles of most subjects accurately. About 150 TCR beta chains were listed as cytomegalovirus-associated.

Trimming removed 2 bases at V and 0 bases at J, with 8 bases between. CDR3 size: 15 residues. Per the germline V gene, CDR1 is SGHTA and CDR2 is FQGTGA. Vbeta (60) and Jbeta (13) primers were used in the PCR. Generated by immunoSEQ multiplex PCR, the TCRdb table keeps only in-frame clones and is missing some. The sample lists approximately 69,000 clones, 65% to 70% occurring once. This receptor was taken from a man in his forties in good health and CMV-seropositive. Sequencing was performed on PBMCs. This chain connects TRBV7-3 to TRBJ2-1; a possible D gene is TRBD1 (5 bases). The CDR3 sequence: CASSLQGYSYNEQFF. The CDR3 coding sequence is TGTGCCAGCAGCTTACAGGGATACTCCTACAATGAGCAGTTCTTC.